The clone carrying this TCR beta chain was observed a handful of times. What it recognizes is unknown. The data derive from a study of T-cell reconstitution after alpha-beta-depleted transplantation in children. Study-wide findings and caveats: From newly produced T cells came most of the T-cell counts and diversity one year after transplant.

The CDR3 runs to 16 residues. CDR1 SGHRS and CDR2 YFSETQ come from the germline V gene. V lost 5 bases to trimming and J lost 4 bases; unmatched junction nucleotides: 10. During its preparation, the TCRbeta library received unique molecular identifiers. TCRdb passed the PCR reads through MiXCR, listing each CDR3 protein once. The repertoire holds about 200,000 distinct CDR3 sequences, with 8.4% as singletons. The V and J genes are TRBV5-1 and TRBJ2-1, with TRBD1 matching 9 bases. The receptor's source is a male patient aged 2 to 9 who had a stem cell transplant for acute myeloid leukemia, so the T cells may come from the graft donor. Sample: PBMCs, mostly from graft donor cells, taken 360 days after TCRalphabeta/CD19-depleted stem cell transplant. The CDR3 DNA follows: TGCGCCAGCAGTCGGCGGACAGGGGCGCCTTACAATGAGCAGTTCTTC. Translation gives CASSRRTGAPYNEQFF.